The T cell receptor beta chain under discussion was sequenced for a study of blood T cell repertoires in COVID-19. About the research overall: The United States, Italy and Spain provided the acute and convalescent COVID-19 samples.

Germline V lookup: CDR1 LNHDA, CDR2 SQIVND (reference sequence). V lost 3 bases, J lost 2 bases, and 18 bases lay in between. The CDR3 is made up of 17 amino acids. Generated by immunoSEQ multiplex PCR, the TCRdb table keeps only in-frame clones and is missing some. In the table there are approximately 94,000 clones, about 86% of which are singletons. The origin of this receptor is a woman between 70 and 85 years old with acute or convalescent COVID-19. Sequenced material: peripheral blood. V and J are TRBV19 and TRBJ2-3, with D possibly TRBD1 on 6 matching bases. CDR3 in amino acids: CASSIYGQGRNTDTQYF. DNA for the CDR3: TGTGCCAGTAGTATTTACGGTCAGGGGCGAAACACAGATACGCAGTATTTT.